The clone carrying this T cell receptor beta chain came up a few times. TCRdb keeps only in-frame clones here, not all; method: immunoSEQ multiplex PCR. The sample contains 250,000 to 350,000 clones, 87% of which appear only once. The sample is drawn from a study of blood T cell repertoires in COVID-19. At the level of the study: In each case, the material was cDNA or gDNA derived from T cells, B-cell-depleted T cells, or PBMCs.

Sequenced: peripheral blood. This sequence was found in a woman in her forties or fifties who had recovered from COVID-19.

As DNA, the CDR3 is TGTGCCAGCAGTAGACAGGAGAACACTGAAGCTTTCTTT. This sequence encodes CASSRQENTEAFF. The chain couples TRBV14 to TRBJ1-1; tentative D call: TRBD1 (6 bases). Trimming stripped 6 bases from V and 1 base from J, with 9 bases between. CDR1 is SGHDN and CDR2 is FVKESK in the germline V gene. The CDR3 loop spans 13 amino acids.